These 6 T cell receptor beta chains originate from one sample sequenced in a study of early T cells in non-severe SARS-CoV-2 infection. MiXCR was run by TCRdb on the 5' RACE reads, yielding one entry per CDR3 protein. The table records tens of thousands of distinct CDR3 sequences, roughly 6% of them present only once. The source material was whole blood. The source of these receptors is an adult who was a healthcare worker with PCR-confirmed SARS-CoV-2 infection or an uninfected control (not recorded which).

CDR3 nucleotide sequence: TGCAGTGCTAAAGACTTCCCTCTATACAATGAGCAGTTCTTC. It codes for CSAKDFPLYNEQFF. The chain links TRBV20-1 to TRBJ2-1; D gene ambiguous. Germline values: CDR1 DFQATT, CDR2 SNEGSKA (reference sequence). V was trimmed by 4 bases and J by 4 bases, leaving 14 bases between them. This CDR3 region has 14 residues.

The chain couples TRBV20-1 to TRBJ2-7; D ambiguous. This CDR3 region has 14 residues. Germline CDR1 is DFQATT and CDR2 is SNEGSKA (reference sequence). Trimming removed 4 bases at V and 4 bases at J, with 17 bases between. The CDR3 spells CSAIPDDPPYEQYF. The CDR3 nucleotides are TGCAGTGCTATCCCTGACGACCCCCCATACGAGCAGTACTTC.

The J gene is TRBJ2-7, the V gene TRBV2; D may be TRBD1 (6 bases). This CDR3 spans 14 amino acids. Per germline, CDR1 SNHLY and CDR2 FYNNEI. With 10 bases removed from V and 6 bases from J, the gap between germline ends came to 22 bases. Here the CDR3 DNA reads TGTGCCATCAACGTTAACAGGGATAGCCGCGAGCAGTACTTC. Residues: CAINVNRDSREQYF.

The chain is built from TRBV5-1 and TRBJ2-1; maybe TRBD2 (5 bases). The length of the CDR3 is 15 residues. V was trimmed by 3 bases and J by 2 bases, leaving 12 bases between them. Germline CDR1 SGHRS, CDR2 YFSETQ. The CDR3 nucleotides read TGCGCCAGCAGCTCCTTTAGCGCTACCTACAATGAGCAGTTCTTC. Its translation is CASSSFSATYNEQFF.

There are a few counts of this clonotype. The chain joins TRBV6-2 or TRBV6-3 to TRBJ2-5; TRBD1 matches 8 bases. CDR1 is MNHEY and CDR2 is SVGEGT in the germline V gene. V lost 6 bases and J lost 2; bases outside the gene matches: 8. The CDR3 is made up of 15 amino acids. The CDR3 bases are TGTGCCAGCAGCCTACAGGGGGGAAGGCAAGAGACCCAGTACTTC. This codes for CASSLQGGRQETQYF.

In its sample, this clonotype was seen many times. The J gene is TRBJ2-3, the V gene TRBV7-9; TRBD1 agrees at 8 bases. Germline V gene data show CDR1 as SEHNR and CDR2 as FQNEAQ (reference sequence). The CDR3 has 15 residues. Unmatched junction bases numbered 3, after V lost 4 bases and J lost 0 bases. The CDR3 DNA reads TGTGCCAGCAGCTCCACAGGGGGGAGCACAGATACGCAGTATTTT. It is translated as CASSSTGGSTDTQYF. Filled out from reference TRBV7-9 and TRBJ2-3, the complete variable domain reads DTGVSQNPRHKITKRGQNVTFRCDPISEHNRLYWYRQTLGQGPEFLTYFQNEAQLEKSRLLSDRFSAERPKGSFSTLEIQRTEQGDSAMYLCASSSTGGSTDTQYFGPGTRLTVL.